The T cell receptor (beta chain) under discussion was sequenced for a study of OX40 agonist ivuxolimab in advanced cancers. About the study: An anti-OX40 (CD134) antibody with agonistic activity, ivuxolimab, was administered to patients.

Profiling relied on immunoSEQ multiplex PCR, and the TCRdb table lists in-frame clones only, not all of them. Seen here are some 50,000 clones, 88% observed once, and the top ten hold 50% to 60%. A word on this clone: Its antigen is unknown.

Findings and limits, study-wide: In CD8+ T cells, expanded clones were on average more numerous than in CD4+. Some patients who did not respond also had low normalized T-cell clonal expansion.

The V gene lost 3 bases and the J gene lost 3 bases, with 16 bases spanning the gap. CDR1 and CDR2 from the germline V gene are SEHNR and FQNEAQ (reference sequence). This CDR3 spans 16 amino acids. The V gene is TRBV7-9, the J gene TRBJ2-3; possibly TRBD1 or TRBD2 for D (5 bases each). This sequence originates from an adult with an advanced solid tumor such as melanoma, head and neck, liver or kidney cancer. The sample here was CD4+ or CD8+ T cells sorted from blood, taken in a trial of the OX40 agonist ivuxolimab. CDR3 sequence reads: CASSLSWGSVTDTQYF. Here the CDR3 DNA reads TGTGCCAGCAGCTTGAGTTGGGGGTCTGTTACAGATACGCAGTATTTT.